This T cell receptor beta chain was profiled in a study of glioma-infiltrating T cells after dendritic cell vaccination. In the study overall: At biweekly intervals, patients got three intradermal dendritic cell vaccine injections. Overall study findings and caveats: Longer survival after dendritic cell vaccination followed higher pretreatment TIL content.

The immunoSEQ assay amplified TCRB CDR3 from up to roughly 2 ug DNA. Assay: immunoSEQ multiplex PCR; the TCRdb copy retains only in-frame clones and omits some. The table lists about 76,000 clones, 80% to 90% of them singletons. Time point specified: after dendritic cell vaccination, including at tumor progression/relapse. Fresh-frozen tumor tissue and more than two years of survival data were available for all. Of note for this clone: Its matching antigen is unknown.

V lost 6 bases, J lost 8 bases, and 6 bases stayed unmatched. This CDR3 region has 13 residues. Germline CDR1 MNHEY, CDR2 SMNVEV (reference sequence). The sample was blood, taken after dendritic cell vaccination. The receptor was derived from a human donor with glioblastoma. The chain recombines TRBV27 with TRBJ2-1; 8 nucleotides match TRBD2. The CDR3 nucleotides read TGTGCCAGCAGCACGACTAGCGCCGATGAGCAGTTCTTC. As protein: CASSTTSADEQFF.